Detailed here is one TCR beta chain. TCRdb called the RT-PCR reads again in MiXCR, with one record for every CDR3 protein. Of almost 700,000 distinct CDR3 sequences in the sample, 12% to 15% were seen once. In germline, CDR1 is LNHNV, CDR2 YYDKDF (reference sequence). Between the trimmed V and J ends, which lost 1 base and 5 bases, there was a span of 8 bases. The CDR3 is 13 amino acids. The chain uses TRBV15 and TRBJ2-5; D is unclear. The origin of this receptor is a female donor in good health, serving as a healthy control. Sequencing was carried out using memory CD4+ T cells from blood. The CDR3 sequence: CATSRGALETQYF. The CDR3 DNA reads as TGTGCCACCAGCAGAGGGGCCTTGGAGACCCAGTACTTC.